This T cell receptor (beta chain) was obtained from a study of blood T cell repertoires in COVID-19. This clone was seen a single time. Repertoires were generated with immunoSEQ multiplex PCR, while TCRdb's copy carries only in-frame clones and drops some. The sample lists approximately 300,000 clones, 90% occurring once. Exposed study participants had met a COVID-19 case within 2 weeks before entry. This receptor was taken from a woman in her 30s who had been exposed to COVID-19. The sample comprised PBMCs or T cells enriched from blood (not recorded which).

The CDR3 protein is CASSDGTRGGTQYF. In nucleotides, the CDR3 is TGTGCCAGCAGTGATGGGACGCGGGGAGGTACGCAGTATTTT. The V and J genes are TRBV2 and TRBJ2-3; TRBD2 might be the D (6 bases). V lost 3 bases and J 8 bases, leaving 15 bases between the germline ends. CDR1 is SNHLY and CDR2 is FYNNEI in the germline V gene. This CDR3 region has 14 residues.